These 26 T cell receptor beta chains were sequenced from one sample in a study of blood T cell repertoires in COVID-19. Method: immunoSEQ multiplex PCR; TCRdb's copy keeps in-frame clones and lacks some. This table holds about 120,000 clones, 65% to 85% found once. Sequencing used PBMCs or T cells enriched from blood (not recorded which). These TCRs come from a woman in her twenties or thirties who had recovered from COVID-19.

This chain uses TRBV15 with TRBJ1-5; D not resolved. Per germline, CDR1 LNHNV and CDR2 YYDKDF (reference sequence). The CDR3 spans 13 residues. The V gene lost 5 bases and the J gene lost 0 bases, with 5 bases spanning the gap. Written as DNA, the CDR3 is TGTGCCACCAGCCCCGGTAGCAATCAGCCCCAGCATTTT. It translates to CATSPGSNQPQHF.

The chain is built from TRBV19 and TRBJ1-2; a weak D match, TRBD1 (6 bases). The CDR3 totals 16 residues. The V end lost 3 bases, the J end lost 4 bases, and 18 bases lay between the germline ends. Germline lookup yields CDR1 LNHDA and CDR2 SQIVND (reference sequence). The CDR3 coding sequence is TGTGCCAGTAGTATCTCGGGGGGGGCGGCACCCTATGGCTACACCTTC. This translates into CASSISGGAAPYGYTF.

The rearrangement uses TRBV5-4 and TRBJ2-1; 10 positions match TRBD1. The CDR3 extends over 13 amino acids. Trimming cost V 4 bases and J 7 bases; bases outside gene matches: 2. CDR1 is SGHNT, CDR2 YYREEE, per germline (reference sequence). The chain's CDR3 is CASSLGQGNEQFF. The CDR3 DNA follows: TGTGCCAGCAGCCTGGGACAGGGGAATGAGCAGTTCTTC.

The chain couples TRBV2 to TRBJ1-3, with 7 bases fitting TRBD1. The ends lost 3 bases at V and 4 bases at J; junction bases unmatched: 6. Germline assignment: CDR1 SNHLY and CDR2 FYNNEI. The CDR3 has 15 residues. The CDR3 reads CASSERTGSGNTIYF. DNA for the CDR3: TGTGCCAGCAGTGAGAGGACAGGCTCCGGAAACACCATATATTTT.

The chain carries TRBV12-3 or TRBV12-4 and TRBJ2-1; 7 nucleotides agree with TRBD1. This CDR3 has 12 residues. The trim removed 6 bases at V and 15 bases at J, leaving 11 bases unmatched. The CDR3 DNA is TGTGCCAGCAGCCTTGGACAGGCTTGGGCGTTCTTC. Translation: CASSLGQAWAFF.

J is TRBJ2-7 and V is TRBV4-2, with 7 positions matching TRBD2. The junction had 6 bases not matched to a gene; V was cut back by 4 bases and J by 3 bases. The germline gives CDR1 LGHNA, CDR2 YNFKEQ. The CDR3 sequence is 14 residues long. As DNA, the CDR3 is TGTGCCAGCAGCCGGTCGCGGGGGATCTACGAGCAGTACTTC. Amino acids: CASSRSRGIYEQYF.

This sequence joins TRBV10-3 and TRBJ2-7; 8 bases align to TRBD2. This CDR3 has 13 residues. The V gene end was trimmed by 2 bases and the J gene end by 3 bases; junction bases not matched to a gene: 0. Germline lookup yields CDR1 ENHRY and CDR2 SYGVKD. CDR3 protein: CAISETSGYEQYF. CDR3 sequence (DNA): TGTGCCATCAGTGAGACTAGCGGCTACGAGCAGTACTTC.

This clone was recorded a few times. The V and J genes are TRBV7-9 and TRBJ1-1; 9 nucleotides agree with TRBD1. The junction had 3 bases not matched to a gene; V was cut back by 4 bases and J by 3 bases. This CDR3 has 14 residues. Germline CDR1 SEHNR, CDR2 FQNEAQ (reference sequence). Written as DNA, the CDR3 is TGTGCCAGCAGCTATAGACAGGGGGACACTGAAGCTTTCTTT. Protein: CASSYRQGDTEAFF.

The chain couples TRBV18 to TRBJ1-1; 8 positions match TRBD1. After removal of 1 base from V and 4 bases from J, the junction contained 5 bases not matched to a gene. The CDR3 has 15 residues. Germline V lookup: CDR1 KGHSH, CDR2 LQKENI. The CDR3 is CASSPQTGVSTEAFF. The CDR3 DNA is TGTGCCAGCTCACCACAGACAGGGGTGAGCACTGAAGCTTTCTTT.

The V gene is TRBV28, the J gene TRBJ2-2; the match to TRBD1 covers 9 bases. Germline CDR1 MDHEN, CDR2 SYDVKM. The CDR3 has 15 residues. With 7 bases clipped from V and 6 bases from J, the junction kept 9 bases outside the gene matches. The CDR3 loop is CASKPGQGGPGELFF. The CDR3 DNA reads TGTGCCAGCAAGCCGGGACAGGGAGGTCCCGGGGAGCTGTTTTTT.

The J gene is TRBJ2-1, the V gene TRBV19; 8 bases agree with TRBD1. The germline V gene has CDR1 LNHDA and CDR2 SQIVND (reference sequence). After removal of 5 bases from V and 0 bases from J, the junction contained 6 bases not matched to a gene. The CDR3 spans 16 residues. CDR3: CASSFQGAGSYNEQFF. The CDR3 region has the DNA TGTGCCAGTAGTTTCCAGGGGGCCGGCTCCTACAATGAGCAGTTCTTC.

The chain is built from TRBV9 and TRBJ2-3, with D possibly being TRBD1 (5 bases). The germline V gene has CDR1 SGDLS and CDR2 YYNGEE. Trimming left V 4 bases short and J 3 bases short, with 12 bases between. The CDR3 has 14 residues. CDR3 sequence: CASSTRQWTDTQYF. DNA for the CDR3: TGTGCCAGCAGCACGAGACAGTGGACAGATACGCAGTATTTT.

This chain links TRBV7-6 with TRBJ1-4; 7 bases are a match to TRBD1. V shed 5 bases, J shed 2 bases, and the junction held 5 bases outside the gene matches. The CDR3 is 15 amino acids. Germline V gives CDR1 SGHVS, CDR2 FNYEAQ. The CDR3 region has the DNA TGTGCCAGCAGCGCACAGGGGTGGACTAATGAAAAACTGTTTTTT. Encoded protein: CASSAQGWTNEKLFF.

Here the CDR3 DNA reads TGTGCCAGCAGCGAAGGGGTTAGGACTCAGCAGTTCTTC. This sequence encodes CASSEGVRTQQFF. The chain has TRBV3-1 (or the pseudogene TRBV3-2) and TRBJ2-1; D is tentatively TRBD1 or TRBD2 (5 bases each). Trimming cost V 5 bases and J 11 bases, with 16 bases left between them. The CDR3 extends over 13 amino acids. Germline CDR1 is LGHDT and CDR2 is YNNKEL (reference sequence).

V usage is TRBV5-1 and J usage is TRBJ1-2; TRBD1 matches at 7 bases. The ends lost 5 bases at V and 1 base at J; junction bases unmatched: 5. The CDR3 runs 14 residues. The germline gives CDR1 SGHRS, CDR2 YFSETQ. The chain's CDR3 is CASRIGGVNYGYTF. The CDR3 region has the DNA TGCGCCAGCAGGATAGGGGGCGTTAACTATGGCTACACCTTC.

The table lists this clone with a count of one. This rearrangement joins TRBV9 to TRBJ2-3, with D tentatively TRBD2 (6 bases). This CDR3 contains 15 residues. V shed 4 bases and J shed 0 bases, with 12 bases lying between them. The V gene's germline CDR1 is SGDLS and CDR2 YYNGEE. In DNA, the CDR3 is TGTGCCAGCAGCCAGAGCGGAGGGAGCACAGATACGCAGTATTTT. Translating gives CASSQSGGSTDTQYF.

The gene calls are TRBV7-3 and TRBJ1-2, with D possibly TRBD1 on 5 matching bases. CDR3 length: 14 amino acids. V lost 5 bases and J lost 6, with 16 bases in between. Germline CDR1 and CDR2: SGHTA and FQGTGA. For the CDR3, the DNA is TGTGCCAGCAGCCAGGCAGGGAATCCAGATGGCTACACCTTC. It specifies CASSQAGNPDGYTF.

V gene TRBV5-1 combines with J gene TRBJ1-1; D is uncertain. Trimming stripped 0 bases from V and 7 bases from J, with 7 bases between. The CDR3 runs to 12 residues. Germline V lookup: CDR1 SGHRS, CDR2 YFSETQ. The CDR3 here is CASSLDTFEAFF. CDR3 DNA sequence: TGCGCCAGCAGCTTGGACACATTTGAAGCTTTCTTT. Using reference TRBV5-1 and TRBJ1-1 for the parts outside the CDR3, the full variable domain is KAGVTQTPRYLIKTRGQQVTLSCSPISGHRSVSWYQQTPGQGLQFLFEYFSETQRNKGNFPGRFSGRQFSNSRSEMNVSTLELGDSALYLCASSLDTFEAFFGQGTRLTVV.

V is TRBV6-5 and J is TRBJ1-5; no firm D call. V was cut by 4 bases and J by 5 bases, with 9 bases left in between. The CDR3 runs to 13 residues. Germline assignment: CDR1 MNHEY and CDR2 SVGAGI. The CDR3 sequence is CASSFAGHQPQHF. The CDR3, as DNA: TGTGCCAGCAGTTTTGCAGGCCATCAGCCCCAGCATTTT.

V is TRBV6-2 or TRBV6-3 and J is TRBJ2-7, with D possibly being TRBD1 (5 bases). Per germline, CDR1 MNHEY and CDR2 SVGEGT. V gave up 0 bases and J gave up 3 bases, with 18 bases separating them. The CDR3 runs to 17 residues. In DNA, the CDR3 is TGTGCCAGCAGTTACTCCGTATCGCAGGGATACGGCTACGAGCAGTACTTC. This encodes CASSYSVSQGYGYEQYF.

The chain carries TRBV3-1 (or the pseudogene TRBV3-2) and TRBJ2-7; 8 nucleotides match TRBD1. Germline-derived CDR1 and CDR2 are LGHDT and YNNKEL (reference sequence). V lost 4 bases, J lost 2 bases, and 1 base stayed unmatched. The length of the CDR3 is 13 residues. CDR3 amino acids: CASSRQGPYEQYF. The CDR3 DNA sequence: TGTGCCAGCAGCCGACAGGGGCCCTACGAGCAGTACTTC.

In its sample, this clone was seen once. V usage is TRBV5-5 and J usage is TRBJ2-7; 11 bases agree with TRBD1. V lost 5 bases, J lost 1 base, and 2 bases stayed unmatched. This CDR3 contains 14 residues. CDR1 is SGHKS and CDR2 is YYEKEE in the germline V gene (reference sequence). The CDR3 DNA sequence: TGTGCCAGCAGGGGGACAGGGGGTTCCTACGAGCAGTACTTC. Protein product: CASRGTGGSYEQYF. Complete variable domain (other parts from reference TRBV5-5 and TRBJ2-7): DAGVTQSPTHLIKTRGQQVTLRCSPISGHKSVSWYQQVLGQGPQFIFQYYEKEERGRGNFPDRFSARQFPNYSSELNVNALLLGDSALYLCASRGTGGSYEQYFGPGTRLTVT.

This clone was seen only a few times. The chain uses TRBV11-2 and TRBJ2-2, with TRBD2 matching over 12 bases. The V segment lost 3 bases and the J segment 5 bases; nucleotides outside the gene matches: 7. The CDR3 spans 17 residues. Looked up from germline, CDR1 is SGHAT and CDR2 is FQNNGV. The CDR3 coding sequence is TGTGCCAGCAGCTTCCCTAGCGGGAGGGCTCGGACCGGGGAGCTGTTTTTT. It yields the protein CASSFPSGRARTGELFF.

The rearrangement uses TRBV2 and TRBJ2-2; no firm D call. Trimming removed 8 bases at V and 6 bases at J, with 7 bases between. The CDR3 has 11 amino acids. Per germline, CDR1 SNHLY and CDR2 FYNNEI. The CDR3 protein is CASLTAGELFF. CDR3 coding DNA: TGTGCCAGCCTCACGGCCGGGGAGCTGTTTTTT.

Notes on this clone: The DNA is omitted, as the CDR3 cannot be located on it reliably, and the CDR3 follows TCRdb's listing. The V call is TRBV21-1, the J call TRBJ2-7; the D call of TRBD1 is as the table states it, not checked on the DNA. TRBV21-1 counts as a pseudogene. The length of the CDR3 is 14 amino acids, counting both ends. CDR3 residues: CASSFGQGSYEQYF.

V gene TRBV5-6 combines with J gene TRBJ2-3; a weak D match, TRBD1 (6 bases). Trimming took 0 bases from V and 2 from J, leaving 10 bases between them. Germline V gene sequence: CDR1 SGHDT, CDR2 YYEEEE. CDR3 length: 15 amino acids. In nucleotides, the CDR3 is TGTGCCAGCAGCTTGGGCGACAGGACCACAGATACGCAGTATTTT. The encoded protein is CASSLGDRTTDTQYF.